The text below deals with one T cell receptor (beta chain). This clonotype was recorded at least ten times. Its antigen remains unidentified. There are no base qualities to consult, and no much larger clone falls within one base. Receptor libraries were prepared by multiplex PCR. TCRdb lists the instrument as Illumina HiSeq 4000. To build TCR beta libraries, CDR3 regions were amplified by Arm-PCR using iRepertoire HTBI primers. PCR products were gel purified before sequencing. In the source study's methods: A total of around 59 TRBV and some 15 TRBJ segments were identified across samples and were used for gene usage analysis of CDR3 amino acid clonotypes. COPE and FqMerger were used to merge filtered high-quality paired reads into contigs. BLAST was used to align contigs to the IMGT TRBV, TRBD and TRBJ reference genes, and CDR3 was defined following IMGT. Any clonotype with a frequency above 0.1% was counted as a highly expanded clone. Shannon entropy served as the measure of repertoire diversity, while the Gini coefficient captured V-J evenness. A clonotype was considered public if more than one individual shared it. TCRdb redid the processing of the public reads, applying fastp at Q25 and MiXCR, and retained in-frame beta chains. When rows share a CDR3 protein, they turn into one entry using the most common DNA and genes. None of the V and J calls come from the authors' own analysis; TCRdb made them. This sample has some 500,000 distinct CDR3 sequences in its table, and around 16% of those were observed once. The ten largest make up about 25% of the sample.

The V end gives up 5 bases and the J end 3 bases, leaving 9 bases in the junction not matched to a gene. Per the germline V gene, MDHEN is the CDR1 and SYDVKM is the CDR2. CDR3 length: 15 amino acids, cysteine to phenylalanine. Of the read, only the CDR3 DNA is kept; its 45 bases are in frame from base 1. This sample is drawn from a study of regulatory T cells in long-lasting Graves disease (dated by TCRdb to about 2021). At the level of the whole study: In the newly diagnosed Graves' disease group, patients had been taking antithyroid drugs for less than 3 months. Persistent Graves' disease patients were compared with newly diagnosed Graves' disease patients by peripheral blood TCR sequencing and RNA sequencing. The study was registered as a clinical trial and conducted in China. A total of around 35 samples were covered by TCR sequencing, comprising approximately 13 persistent and roughly 20 newly diagnosed Graves' disease patients. What the research found in general, with its limitations: The small sample size was acknowledged by the authors as a limitation that may reduce accuracy. Sequencing and analysis were restricted to the TCR beta chain. Only peripheral blood was studied, because thyroid tissue, the primary lesion, was inaccessible. Patients with persistent disease shared more public clonotypes (about 3,000) than newly diagnosed patients did (966). Compared with newly diagnosed patients, patients with persistent Graves' disease had lower TCR Shannon entropy and fewer highly expanded clones, which suggests clonal expansion. TRBV28, TRBJ1-2 and TRBJ2-5 were preferentially used in persistent disease, while TRBV20-1 and TRBJ2-1 were favored in newly diagnosed disease.

The meaning of the sample's time point label: newly diagnosed GD, antithyroid drugs for less than 3 months. RNA was extracted from PBMCs in TRIzol for both TCR sequencing and RNA sequencing. The diagnosis of Graves' disease followed American Thyroid Association guidelines. Recruitment of patients was carried out at an endocrinology department in Xi'an, China. Each patient gave about 9.1 milliliters of peripheral blood, collected in an EDTA anticoagulant tube. Ficoll Paque Plus density gradient separation was used to isolate PBMCs, and no additional T cell sorting was done. An Agilent 2100 Bioanalyzer and agarose gel were used to assess RNA quality, and a NanoDrop 2000 was used to measure RNA concentration. These data were also filed under a second study, of T cells in Graves' hyperthyroidism and ophthalmopathy. As described in the second report: Graves' hyperthyroidism was defined as stable when no progression to ophthalmopathy occurred over 18 months of follow-up. Hyperthyroidism patients were aged 18 to 65 years and newly diagnosed, with disease duration of less than 2 months. Any patient with an uncontrolled infection, another autoimmune disease, pregnancy or lactation was excluded. Diagnoses were based on clinical symptoms, serum thyroxine and TRAb, thyroid ultrasound and orbital computed tomography. A first-round RT-PCR of the TCR CDR3 used the HTBI primer set with the Qiagen OneStep RT-PCR kit. Most expanded thyroid clonotypes (frequency above 0.001) were also detected in blood, a finding suggesting that blood repertoires may reflect thyroid immune responses. A model built on a 13 V-J signature distinguished ophthalmopathy from stable hyperthyroidism, reaching about 88% sensitivity and about 81% specificity in cross-validation and 80%/75% in testing. In validation, the model predicted progression to ophthalmopathy a median of around six months before onset, with approximately 71% sensitivity and about 72% specificity. TCR V-J signatures able to tell the groups apart were searched for in a discovery cohort of approximately 95 patients, of whom roughly 42 had Graves' ophthalmopathy and more than 55 had stable Graves' hyperthyroidism. Whether ophthalmopathy could be predicted prospectively was tested in an independent validation cohort made up of fewer than 20 hyperthyroidism patients plus 17 patients who later progressed to ophthalmopathy. The 75 to 100 discovery patients were randomly split 7:3 into training and test sets. In addition, the study compared T-cell repertoires in thyroid tissue and in blood from about 6 Graves' hyperthyroidism patients. After blood sampling, hyperthyroidism patients were treated with methimazole at a starting dose of 30 mg daily, and ophthalmopathy patients were treated with high-dose intravenous methylprednisolone. Libraries were constructed in a second round of multiplex PCR, after which size selection and purification were carried out. Sequencing of the libraries was done on an Illumina HiSeq2000 using paired-end 100 bp reads. SOAPnuke was used to process the raw data, removing reads that contained adapters or uncalled bases, had a mean Phred below 15, or lacked an exact match to the constant primer or identifier. High-quality paired reads were merged with COPE v1.2.5, and unique nucleotide sequences were defined as clonotypes. MiTCR v1.1 was used to align the clonotypes against IMGT TRBV, TRBD and TRBJ reference segments. The analysis was restricted to V-J combinations with a frequency above 0.0001, which together covered about 99% of the repertoires. The TCS score was defined as F50 (clonal expansion) divided by E x V (chaos), with BLOSUM62-based TCRdist calculated between CDR3 peptides within each V-J. Welch's t-statistics and random forest reduced fewer than 600 V-J features to 13, which were used in a naive Bayes classifier (R e1071). Sample size was not statistically predetermined, and blinding of investigators to group allocation was not performed. TCR Vbeta CDR3 sequencing of around 130 peripheral blood samples (under 45 ophthalmopathy, approximately 80 hyperthyroidism and roughly 17 progressor patients) is reported in the paper.

The V gene is TRBV28 and the J gene is TRBJ1-1, and 7 junction bases match TRBD1. This sequence was found in a woman aged 35 to 60 with Graves disease. Donor details come from another sample of the same person, matched by shared clones. The sequencing used peripheral blood mononuclear cells (PBMCs), collected at new diagnosis, from a patient treated with antithyroid drugs. At the DNA level, the sequence is TGTGCCAGCAGTGCCCCGACAGGGCTCGACACTGAAGCTTTCTTT. This sequence encodes CASSAPTGLDTEAFF.